Included here is one T cell receptor (beta chain) sequence, with context. What it binds is unknown. The data belong to a study of T cells after posttransplantation cyclophosphamide. Study outcomes and limitations: TRB clonality was highly associated with recipient CMV seropositivity and reactivation.

From germline, CDR1 is ENHRY and CDR2 SYGVKD. The CDR3 runs 15 residues. V dropped 6 bases and J dropped 1 base, with 15 bases sitting between them. Sequencing used immunoSEQ multiplex PCR; TCRdb keeps in-frame clones, though not all of them. The data hold tens of thousands of clones, with more than 70% observed a single time. This chain joins TRBV10-3 and TRBJ2-5; possibly TRBD2 for D (5 bases). Sequencing input: PBMCs. The receptor's source is a woman between 55 and 75 years old with a blood cancer, CMV-positive, and with a related stem cell donor. CDR3 region: CAISRVASIQETQYF. The CDR3 DNA reads as TGTGCCATCAGCCGAGTAGCGTCCATCCAAGAGACCCAGTACTTC.